This is a list of T cell receptor beta chains from one sample in a study of cytotoxic CD8 clonotypes in ibrutinib-treated CLL. Measured with immunoSEQ multiplex PCR; TCRdb has only the in-frame clones, and not every one. The sample gives about 130,000 clones, 80% to 90% of which show up once; 3% to 4% is in the top ten. The input for sequencing was PBMCs, taken after 24 months of ibrutinib treatment. Every receptor here comes from a human donor with chronic lymphocytic leukemia. Each CDR3 is given with its conserved first and last residue. Fields, in order: clone size, D gene, J gene, V gene, CDR3 protein, CDR3 DNA. D genes are given only for firm matches. Not all rows give a size; the values are once, few, many and, for expanded clones, a class.

few . TRBJ1-4 TRBV6-5 CASSWGEKLFF TGTGCCAGCAGTTGGGGAGAAAAACTGTTTTTT
. . TRBJ2-1 TRBV4-2 CASSPFLSGKYDNEQFF TGTGCCAGCAGCCCCTTTCTTAGCGGAAAATATGACAATGAGCAGTTCTTC
. . TRBJ2-1 TRBV6-5 CASSYSRGGEQFF TGTGCCAGCAGTTACTCGAGGGGGGGCGAGCAGTTCTTC
once . TRBJ1-4 TRBV9 CASSPRQRIENEKLFF TGTGCCAGCAGCCCACGACAGCGAATAGAAAATGAAAAACTGTTTTTT
. TRBD1 TRBJ2-1 TRBV7-9 CASSLGQGLHEQFF TGTGCCAGCAGCTTAGGACAGGGGTTGCATGAGCAGTTCTTC
. TRBD1 TRBJ2-3 TRBV5-4 CASRTGTGPGTDTQYF TGTGCCAGCAGGACCGGGACAGGCCCCGGGACAGATACGCAGTATTTT
. . TRBJ1-4 TRBV30 CAWSIQAEKLFF TGTGCCTGGAGTATACAGGCGGAAAAACTGTTTTTT
. TRBD1 TRBJ2-7 TRBV4-3 CASSQDLGQGTYEQYF TGCGCCAGCAGCCAAGATCTAGGACAGGGGACCTACGAGCAGTACTTC
. TRBD1 TRBJ1-2 TRBV29-1 CSVAGQGSNYGYTF TGCAGCGTTGCCGGACAGGGGAGCAACTATGGCTACACCTTC
. . TRBJ2-5 TRBV6-5 CASSYSARQETQYF TGTGCCAGCAGTTACTCGGCCAGGCAAGAGACCCAGTACTTC
once . TRBJ1-1 TRBV5-1 CASTRGGEAFF TGCGCCAGCACTAGGGGGGGTGAAGCTTTCTTT
. . TRBJ1-6 TRBV7-6 CASSLLLRGSSPLHF TGTGCCAGCAGCTTATTGCTCAGGGGAAGTTCCCCCCTCCACTTT
. . TRBJ1-5 TRBV7-2 CASSLVSRDQPQHF TGTGCCAGCAGCTTGGTATCAAGGGACCAGCCCCAGCATTTT
. . TRBJ1-6 TRBV6-7 CASSQAIFCSSPLHF TGTGCCAGCAGTCAAGCAATTTTTTGTAGTTCACCCCTCCACTTT
. . TRBJ2-5 TRBV4-1 CASSQGYQETQYF TGCGCCAGCAGCCAAGGCTACCAAGAGACCCAGTACTTC
. TRBD1 TRBJ1-2 TRBV7-9 CASSSPGTGAYGYTF TGTGCCAGCAGCTCCCCAGGGACAGGGGCCTATGGCTACACCTTC
. TRBD1 TRBJ1-5 TRBV19 CASSIQGAPNQPQHF TGTGCCAGTAGTATACAGGGGGCCCCTAATCAGCCCCAGCATTTT
. . TRBJ2-7 TRBV18 CASSLDPTYEQYF TGTGCCAGCTCACTGGACCCTACCTACGAGCAGTACTTC
. . TRBJ2-7 TRBV7-2 CASSTVQYDEQYF TGTGCCAGCAGCACCGTACAGTATGACGAGCAGTACTTC
. . TRBJ2-5 TRBV6-5 CASSETAQETQYF TGTGCCAGCAGTGAGACAGCCCAAGAGACCCAGTACTTC
. TRBD1 TRBJ2-7 TRBV28 CASLRDRGFYEQYF TGTGCCAGCTTACGGGACAGGGGCTTCTACGAGCAGTACTTC
. TRBD1 TRBJ1-1 TRBV5-4 CASSGRDRGTEAFF TGTGCCAGCAGCGGCCGGGACAGGGGCACTGAAGCTTTCTTT
few TRBD1 TRBJ1-2 TRBV18 CASSPSRQGGGYTF TGTGCCAGCTCACCAAGCCGACAGGGGGGTGGCTACACCTTC
. TRBD2 TRBJ2-3 TRBV5-4 CASSPKRGGTDTQYF TGTGCCAGCAGCCCGAAGCGGGGGGGCACAGATACGCAGTATTTT
. TRBD1 TRBJ1-4 TRBV6-6 CASSVTGENEKLFF TGTGCCAGCAGTGTAACAGGGGAGAATGAAAAACTGTTTTTT
. TRBD2 TRBJ2-1 TRBV2 CASSGTRGANEQFF TGTGCCAGCTCCGGGACTAGGGGGGCCAATGAGCAGTTCTTC
. TRBD1 TRBJ1-2 TRBV18 CASSADRGDYGYTF TGTGCCAGCTCAGCAGACAGGGGTGACTATGGCTACACCTTC
. . TRBJ2-1 TRBV5-1 CASSLMLSDNEQFF TGCGCCAGCAGCTTGATGCTATCCGACAATGAGCAGTTCTTC
. TRBD1 TRBJ1-1 TRBV6-4 CASSVDRRDTEAFF TGTGCCAGCAGTGTGGACAGGAGGGACACTGAAGCTTTCTTT
. . TRBJ2-5 TRBV30 CAWSDLQETQYF TGTGCCTGGAGTGATCTCCAAGAGACCCAGTACTTC
. . TRBJ2-4 TRBV6-1 CASSATGQARNIQYF TGTGCCAGCAGTGCCACGGGACAAGCGAGGAACATTCAGTACTTC
. . TRBJ1-2 TRBV18 CASSARGTTNYGYTF TGTGCCAGCTCCGCCCGCGGGACAACTAACTATGGCTACACCTTC
. TRBD1 TRBJ1-3 TRBV6-1 CASSATTGISSGNTIYF TGTGCCAGCAGTGCGACGACAGGGATAAGCTCTGGAAACACCATATATTTT
. . TRBJ1-1 TRBV5-6 CASSLGGGDTEAFF TGTGCCAGCAGCTTGGGAGGCGGGGACACTGAAGCTTTCTTT
. TRBD1 TRBJ2-1 TRBV4-3 CASSQDLAQGATEQFF TGCGCCAGCAGCCAAGATCTTGCACAGGGGGCGACTGAGCAGTTCTTC
. . TRBJ1-1 TRBV25-1 CASNSGFEAFF TGTGCCAGCAACTCGGGATTTGAAGCTTTCTTT
. TRBD1 TRBJ2-7 TRBV6-5 CASSYSPGTGSEQYF TGTGCCAGCAGTTACAGTCCCGGGACAGGGAGCGAGCAGTACTTC
. TRBD1 TRBJ2-3 TRBV28 CASSLGGQGEGGDTQYF TGTGCCAGCAGTTTAGGGGGACAGGGGGAAGGTGGGGATACGCAGTATTTT
. . TRBJ1-2 TRBV6-1 CASSEGSRVYGYTF TGTGCCAGCAGTGAAGGGTCTCGTGTATATGGCTACACCTTC
. TRBD2 TRBJ2-1 TRBV5-4 CASSLTSSGDNEQFF TGTGCCAGCAGCTTGACTTCTAGCGGGGACAATGAGCAGTTCTTC
. . TRBJ1-1 TRBV6-6 CASLGPRWAFF TGTGCCAGCCTAGGTCCTAGATGGGCTTTCTTT
. TRBD1 TRBJ2-7 TRBV7-2 CASSRDRVAEQYF TGTGCCAGCAGCCGAGACAGGGTGGCCGAGCAGTACTTC
. TRBD1 TRBJ1-1 TRBV7-2 CASSWDSDLTEAFF TGTGCCAGCAGCTGGGACAGCGATCTCACTGAAGCTTTCTTT
few . TRBJ1-1 TRBV30 CAWQSNTEAFF TGTGCCTGGCAGTCGAACACTGAAGCTTTCTTT
. . TRBJ2-7 TRBV28 CASSLSRIYEQYF TGTGCCAGCAGTTTATCACGCATCTACGAGCAGTACTTC
. . TRBJ2-2 TRBV9 CASSVINTGELFF TGTGCCAGCAGCGTAATTAACACCGGGGAGCTGTTTTTT
. . TRBJ2-3 TRBV12-5 CASGRGTLSTDTQYF TGTGCTAGTGGTCGAGGGACACTAAGCACAGATACGCAGTATTTT
. . TRBJ2-7 TRBV5-1 CASRLTGSYEQYF TGCGCCAGCAGACTGACAGGCTCCTACGAGCAGTACTTC
once TRBD1 TRBJ1-1 TRBV7-2 CASSLRRPGQATKNTEAFF TGTGCCAGCAGCTTAAGGAGGCCCGGACAGGCGACAAAGAACACTGAAGCTTTCTTT
. . TRBJ1-4 TRBV11-2 CASSSTGRLPTTNEKLFF TGTGCCAGCAGCTCCACGGGGAGGTTACCTACAACTAATGAAAAACTGTTTTTT
. . TRBJ2-1 TRBV7-2 CASSFSSGKNNEQFF TGTGCCAGCAGCTTCTCCAGTGGGAAGAACAATGAGCAGTTCTTC
. . TRBJ2-6 TRBV7-6 CASSLARGTRAGANVLTF TGTGCCAGCAGCTTAGCGCGGGGAACTCGGGCTGGGGCCAACGTCCTGACTTTC
. . TRBJ1-5 TRBV6-5 CASSYSRSHNQPQHF TGTGCCAGCAGTTACTCGAGGTCCCACAATCAGCCCCAGCATTTT
. TRBD1 TRBJ2-7 TRBV7-8 CASSLKTGAGYEQYF TGTGCCAGCAGCCTCAAGACAGGGGCGGGGTACGAGCAGTACTTC